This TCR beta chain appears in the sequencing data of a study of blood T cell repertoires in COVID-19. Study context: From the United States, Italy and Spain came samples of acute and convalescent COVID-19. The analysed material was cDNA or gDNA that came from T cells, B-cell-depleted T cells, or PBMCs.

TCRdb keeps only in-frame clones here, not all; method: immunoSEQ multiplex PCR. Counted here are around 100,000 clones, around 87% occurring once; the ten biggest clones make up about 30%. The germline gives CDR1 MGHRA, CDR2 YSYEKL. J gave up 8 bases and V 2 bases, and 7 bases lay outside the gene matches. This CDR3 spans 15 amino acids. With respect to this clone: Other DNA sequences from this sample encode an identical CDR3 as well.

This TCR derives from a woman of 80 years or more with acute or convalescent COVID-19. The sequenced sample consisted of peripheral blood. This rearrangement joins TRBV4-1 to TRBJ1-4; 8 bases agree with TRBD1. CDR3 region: CASSQPGQGWEKLFF. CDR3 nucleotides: TGCGCCAGCAGCCAACCAGGACAGGGATGGGAAAAACTGTTTTTT.